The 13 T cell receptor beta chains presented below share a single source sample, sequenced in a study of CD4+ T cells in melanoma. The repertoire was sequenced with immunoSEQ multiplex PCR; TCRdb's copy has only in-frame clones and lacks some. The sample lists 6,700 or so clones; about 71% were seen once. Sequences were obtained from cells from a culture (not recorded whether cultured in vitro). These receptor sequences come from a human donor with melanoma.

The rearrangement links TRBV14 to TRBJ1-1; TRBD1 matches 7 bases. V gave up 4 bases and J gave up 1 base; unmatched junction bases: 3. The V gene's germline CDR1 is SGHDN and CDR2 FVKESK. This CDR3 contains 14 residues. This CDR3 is CASSRRQGNTEAFF. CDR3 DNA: TGTGCCAGCAGCCGACGACAGGGGAACACTGAAGCTTTCTTT.

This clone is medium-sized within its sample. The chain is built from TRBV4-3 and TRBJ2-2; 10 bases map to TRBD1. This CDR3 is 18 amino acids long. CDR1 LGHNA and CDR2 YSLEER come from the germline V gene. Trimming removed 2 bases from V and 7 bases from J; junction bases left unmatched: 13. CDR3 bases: TGCGCCAGCAGCCAACATCTACCGGGACAGGGGACCTTCGGGGAGCTGTTTTTT. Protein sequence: CASSQHLPGQGTFGELFF.

This CDR3 reads CASSITGTGANVLTF. CDR3 DNA sequence: TGTGCCAGCAGCATCACAGGGACTGGGGCCAACGTCCTGACTTTC. V and J are TRBV7-3 and TRBJ2-6, with TRBD1 as a possible D gene (6 bases). CDR3 length: 15 residues. CDR1 is SGHTA and CDR2 is FQGTGA in the germline V gene. V lost 5 bases, J lost 2 bases, and 10 bases lay in between.

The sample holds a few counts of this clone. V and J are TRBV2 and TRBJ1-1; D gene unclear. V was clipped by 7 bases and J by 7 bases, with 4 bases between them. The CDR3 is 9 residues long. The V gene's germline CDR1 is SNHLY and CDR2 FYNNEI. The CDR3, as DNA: TGTGCCAGCATGCTTGAAGCTTTCTTT. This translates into CASMLEAFF.

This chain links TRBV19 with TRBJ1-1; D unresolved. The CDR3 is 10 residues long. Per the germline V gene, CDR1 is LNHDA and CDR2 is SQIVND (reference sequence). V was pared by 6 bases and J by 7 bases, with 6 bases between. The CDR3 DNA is TGTGCCAGTAGGCACGGTGAAGCTTTCTTT. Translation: CASRHGEAFF.

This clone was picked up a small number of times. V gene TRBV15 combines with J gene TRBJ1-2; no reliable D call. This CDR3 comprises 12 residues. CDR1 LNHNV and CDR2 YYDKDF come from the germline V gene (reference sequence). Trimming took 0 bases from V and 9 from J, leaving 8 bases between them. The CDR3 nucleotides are TGTGCCACCAGCAGAGAGGGTCAGAGCTACACCTTC. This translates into CATSREGQSYTF.

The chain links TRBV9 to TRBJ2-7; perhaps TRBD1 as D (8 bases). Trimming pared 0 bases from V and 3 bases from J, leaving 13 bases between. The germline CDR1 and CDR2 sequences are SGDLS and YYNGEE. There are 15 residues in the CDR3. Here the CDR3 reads CASSVGTGRDYEQYF. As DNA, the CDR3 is TGTGCCAGCAGCGTAGGGACAGGGAGGGACTACGAGCAGTACTTC.

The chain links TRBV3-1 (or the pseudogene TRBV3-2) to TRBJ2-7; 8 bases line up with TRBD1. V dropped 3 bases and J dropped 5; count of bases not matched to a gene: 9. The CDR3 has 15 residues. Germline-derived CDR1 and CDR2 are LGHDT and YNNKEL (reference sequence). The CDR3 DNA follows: TGTGCCAGCAGCCAGGGGACAGGCCCGAGGAACGAGCAGTACTTC. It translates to CASSQGTGPRNEQYF.

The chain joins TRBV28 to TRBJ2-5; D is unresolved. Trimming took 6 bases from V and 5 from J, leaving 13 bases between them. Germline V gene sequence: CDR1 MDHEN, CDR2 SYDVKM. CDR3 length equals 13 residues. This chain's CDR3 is CASSPPATETQYF. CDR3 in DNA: TGTGCCAGCAGCCCTCCCGCAACGGAGACCCAGTACTTC.

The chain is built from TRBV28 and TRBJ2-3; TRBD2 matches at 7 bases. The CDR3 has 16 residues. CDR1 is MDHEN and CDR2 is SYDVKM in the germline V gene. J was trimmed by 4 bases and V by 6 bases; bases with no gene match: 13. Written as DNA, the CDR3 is TGTGCCAGCAGCCCCTTCGATCGCGGGGGTGCAGATACGCAGTATTTT. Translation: CASSPFDRGGADTQYF.

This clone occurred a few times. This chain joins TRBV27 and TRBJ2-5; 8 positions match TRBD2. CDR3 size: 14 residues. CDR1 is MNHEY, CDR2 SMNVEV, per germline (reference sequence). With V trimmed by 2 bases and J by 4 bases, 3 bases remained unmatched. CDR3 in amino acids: CASSLVGGAETQYF. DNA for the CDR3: TGTGCCAGCAGTTTAGTCGGGGGGGCAGAGACCCAGTACTTC.

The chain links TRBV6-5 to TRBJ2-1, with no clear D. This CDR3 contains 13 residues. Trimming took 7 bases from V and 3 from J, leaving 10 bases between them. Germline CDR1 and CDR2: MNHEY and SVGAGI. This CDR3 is CASIGVGYNEQFF. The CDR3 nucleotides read TGTGCCAGCATTGGGGTGGGCTACAATGAGCAGTTCTTC.

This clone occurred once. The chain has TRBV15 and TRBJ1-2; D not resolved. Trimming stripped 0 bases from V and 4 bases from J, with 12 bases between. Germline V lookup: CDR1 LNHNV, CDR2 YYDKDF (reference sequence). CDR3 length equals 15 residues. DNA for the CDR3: TGTGCCACCAGCAGAGATCTGGACGGATCCTATGGCTACACCTTC. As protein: CATSRDLDGSYGYTF.